This T cell receptor (beta chain) was captured in a study of T cells after yellow fever vaccination. Generation of TCR cDNA used 5'RACE template switching (which added a universal primer site and UMIs). TCRdb reprocessed the 5' RACE reads with MiXCR, giving one entry per CDR3 protein. The table has some 96,000 distinct CDR3 sequences, around 9.8% seen once; the top ten hold roughly 17%. General study findings and limits: Post-booster samples contained most primary-vaccination clones (approximately 96% CD4, approximately 88% CD8).

Germline-derived CDR1 and CDR2 are MNHEY and SVGAGI. Trimming cost V 0 bases and J 5 bases, with 8 bases left between them. The CDR3 covers 13 residues. The sequence was obtained from a man between 18 and 29 years old who received the YFV17D yellow fever vaccine. The sample in question was CD8+ T cells not binding an NS4B(214-222) dextramer, sorted from PBMCs, obtained roughly 14 days after the first yellow fever vaccination. The V call is TRBV6-5, the J call TRBJ2-7, with unresolved D. CDR3 amino acids: CASSYSDDNEQYF. CDR3 sequence (DNA): TGTGCCAGCAGTTACTCAGACGACAACGAGCAGTACTTC.